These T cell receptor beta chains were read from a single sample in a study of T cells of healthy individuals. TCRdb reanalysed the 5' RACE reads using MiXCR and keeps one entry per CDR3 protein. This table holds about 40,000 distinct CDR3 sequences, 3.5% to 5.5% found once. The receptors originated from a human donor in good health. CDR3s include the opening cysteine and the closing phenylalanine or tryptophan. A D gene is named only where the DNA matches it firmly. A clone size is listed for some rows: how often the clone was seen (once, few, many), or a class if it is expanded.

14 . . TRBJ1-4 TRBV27 TGTGCCAGCTCCATTGCAGGGGCTAATGAAGAACTGTTTTTT CASSIAGANEELFF
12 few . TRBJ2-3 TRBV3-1 TGTGCCAGCAGCCTCGCTGACAATACGCAGTATTTT CASSLADNTQYF
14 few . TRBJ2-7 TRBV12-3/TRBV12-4 TGTGCCAGCAGTTTAGGGATAAACTCCTACGAGCAGTACTTC CASSLGINSYEQYF
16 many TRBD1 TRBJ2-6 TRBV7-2 TGTGCCAGCAGCTCCGACAGGGGACGTGGGGCCAACGTCCTGACTTTC CASSSDRGRGANVLTF
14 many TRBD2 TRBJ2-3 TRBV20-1 TGCAGTGCCCTACTAGCGTTAAGCACAGATACGCAGTATTTT CSALLALSTDTQYF
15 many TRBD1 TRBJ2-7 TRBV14 TGTGCCAGCAGCCGAGGCGGGACAGGGAACTACGAGCAGTACTTC CASSRGGTGNYEQYF
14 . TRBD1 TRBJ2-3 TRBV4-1 TGCGCCAGCAGCCCGGGGACAGGGGCAGATACGCAGTATTTT CASSPGTGADTQYF
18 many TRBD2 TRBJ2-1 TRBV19 TGTGCCAGTAGTACGGGGGGACTAGCGGGGGCTTCTTACAATGAGCAGTTCTTC CASSTGGLAGASYNEQFF
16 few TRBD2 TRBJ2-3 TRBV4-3 TGCGCCAGCAGCGTCGGACTAGCGGGAGTTCCAGATACGCAGTATTTT CASSVGLAGVPDTQYF
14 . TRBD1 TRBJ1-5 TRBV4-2 TGTGCCAGCAGCCAGAACAGGGGGAATCAGCCCCAGCATTTT CASSQNRGNQPQHF
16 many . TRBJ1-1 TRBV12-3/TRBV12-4 TGTGCCAGCAGTCGGGAACCTGCCGGCGGGGGCATGAAAGCTTTCTTT CASSREPAGGGMKAFF
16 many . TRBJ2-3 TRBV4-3 TGCGCCAGCAGCCAAGAAACTAGGACGGCAATAGATACGCAGTATTTT CASSQETRTAIDTQYF
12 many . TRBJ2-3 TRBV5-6 TGTGCCAGCAGTTCTAGCACAGATACGCAGTATTTT CASSSSTDTQYF
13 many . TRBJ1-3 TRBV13 TGTGCCAGCAGCTTAGGTCACAGAAACACCATATATTTT CASSLGHRNTIYF
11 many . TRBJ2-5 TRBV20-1 TGCAGTGCGGCTCCTCGGGAGACCCAGTACTTC CSAAPRETQYF
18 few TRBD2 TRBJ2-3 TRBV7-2 TGTGCCAGCAGCCTACTACCCCTAGCGGGGGCCCGCACAGATACGCAGTATTTT CASSLLPLAGARTDTQYF
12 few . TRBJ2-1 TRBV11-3 TGTGCCAGCAGCAAGGACAGTTATGAGCAGTTCTTC CASSKDSYEQFF
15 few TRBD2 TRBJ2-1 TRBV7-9 TGTGCCAGCTCCGGGACTAGGGCAGCCTACAATGAGCAGTTCTTC CASSGTRAAYNEQFF
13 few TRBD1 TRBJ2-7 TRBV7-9 TGTGCCAGCAGTCGGGACAGGGGCTACGAGCAGTACTTC CASSRDRGYEQYF
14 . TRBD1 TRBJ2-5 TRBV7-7 TGTGCCAGCAGCTCCACAGGGGGCCAAGAGACCCAGTACTTC CASSSTGGQETQYF
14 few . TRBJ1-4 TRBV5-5 TGTGCCAGCAGCTTGGAATGGGCTAATGAAAAACTGTTTTTT CASSLEWANEKLFF
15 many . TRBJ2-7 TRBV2 TGTGCCAGCAGTGAACGGGGGCTACTCTCCTACGAGCAGTACTTC CASSERGLLSYEQYF
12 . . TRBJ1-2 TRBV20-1 TGCAGTGCTCGCCGGGGATTCGATGGCTACACCTTC CSARRGFDGYTF
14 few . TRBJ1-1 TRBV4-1 TGCGCCAGCAGGGGGGAATTGGGTAGGGCTGAAGCTTTCTTT CASRGELGRAEAFF
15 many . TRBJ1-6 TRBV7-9 TGTGCCAGCAGCTTAGACAAGGATTATAATTCACCCCTCCACTTT CASSLDKDYNSPLHF
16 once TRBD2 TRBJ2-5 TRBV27 TGTGCCAGCGGTTCGCTAGGACTAGAGCACCAAGAGACCCAGTACTTC CASGSLGLEHQETQYF
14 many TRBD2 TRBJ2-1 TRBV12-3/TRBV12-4 TGTGCCAGCAGTCGCGGGACTAGCGACGGTGAGCAGTTCTTC CASSRGTSDGEQFF
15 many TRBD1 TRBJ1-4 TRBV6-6 TGTGCCAGCAGTTACATCAGGGGGTCAGGTGAAAAACTGTTTTTT CASSYIRGSGEKLFF
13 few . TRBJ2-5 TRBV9 TGTGCCAGCAGCGTAGATGTCGAAGAGACCCAGTACTTC CASSVDVEETQYF
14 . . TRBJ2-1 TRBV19 TGTGCCAGTAGTTTCGGTCCGGGGCAGGGTGAGCAGTTCTTC CASSFGPGQGEQFF
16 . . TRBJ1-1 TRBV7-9 TGTGCCAGCAGCTTGGCCGGGAGCACCATCAACACTGAAGCTTTCTTT CASSLAGSTINTEAFF
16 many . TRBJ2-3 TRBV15 TGTGCCACCAGCAGAGGGACAGACTTCACCACAGATACGCAGTATTTT CATSRGTDFTTDTQYF
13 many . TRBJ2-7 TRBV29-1 TGCAGCGTAGCTTCCGGGGGCGTCGGCGAGCAGTACTTC CSVASGGVGEQYF
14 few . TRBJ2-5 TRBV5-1 TGCGCCAGCAGCTTGCCGGACTCCGCGACGACCCAGTACTTC CASSLPDSATTQYF
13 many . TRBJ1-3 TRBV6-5 TGTGCCAGCAGTTACTCTACAGGAAACACCATATATTTT CASSYSTGNTIYF
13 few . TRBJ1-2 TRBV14 TGTGCCAGCAGCCAGTCCAGAGACTATGGCTACACCTTC CASSQSRDYGYTF
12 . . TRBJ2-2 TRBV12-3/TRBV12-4 TGTGCCAGCAGTGCGAACACCGGGGAGCTGTTTTTT CASSANTGELFF
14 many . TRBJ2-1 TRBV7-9 TGTGCCAGCAGCTTAGAGGCATGGGACAATGAGCAGTTCTTC CASSLEAWDNEQFF